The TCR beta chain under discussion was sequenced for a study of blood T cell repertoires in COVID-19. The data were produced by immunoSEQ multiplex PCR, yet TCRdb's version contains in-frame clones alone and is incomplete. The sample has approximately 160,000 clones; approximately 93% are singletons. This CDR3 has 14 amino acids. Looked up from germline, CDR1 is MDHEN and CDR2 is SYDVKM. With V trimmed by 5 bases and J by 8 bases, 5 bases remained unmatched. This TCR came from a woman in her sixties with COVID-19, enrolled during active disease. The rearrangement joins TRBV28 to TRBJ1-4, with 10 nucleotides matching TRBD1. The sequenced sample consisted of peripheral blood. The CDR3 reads CASSRDRGVEKLFF. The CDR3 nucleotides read TGTGCCAGCAGTAGGGACAGGGGCGTCGAAAAACTGTTTTTT.